This T cell receptor beta chain was observed in a study of shared clonotypes between healthy human individuals. Germline values: CDR1 ENHRY, CDR2 SYGVKD. This CDR3 has 15 amino acids. V gave up 7 bases and J gave up 3 bases, with 16 bases separating them. Assay used: immunoSEQ multiplex PCR; TCRdb lists only in-frame clones, some missing. This sample has about 1.1 million clones, with 60% to 80% found just once. Naive CD45RA+ and memory CD45RA-negative subsets were split from CD4+ cells. The source of this sequence is a man aged 18-30 years in good health. Some clones in this sample may be carry-over from other donors' samples. The chain links TRBV10-3 to TRBJ1-3; TRBD1 is a possible D gene (5 bases). Sequenced material: memory CD4+ T cells from PBMCs. Noted subset: CD45RA-negative fraction. The CDR3 reads CAITPNPGLGNTIYF. As DNA, the CDR3 is TGTGCCATCACCCCGAATCCAGGGCTTGGAAACACCATATATTTT.